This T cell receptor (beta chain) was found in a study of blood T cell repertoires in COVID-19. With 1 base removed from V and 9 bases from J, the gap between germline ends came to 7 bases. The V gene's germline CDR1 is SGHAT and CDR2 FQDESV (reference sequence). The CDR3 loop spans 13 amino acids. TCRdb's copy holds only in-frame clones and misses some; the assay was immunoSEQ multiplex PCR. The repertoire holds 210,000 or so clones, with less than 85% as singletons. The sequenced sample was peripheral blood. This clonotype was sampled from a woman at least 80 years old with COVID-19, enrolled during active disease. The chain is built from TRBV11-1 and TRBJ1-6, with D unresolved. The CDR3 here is CASSLGEASPLHF. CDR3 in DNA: TGTGCCAGCAGCTTAGGAGAGGCTTCACCCCTCCACTTT. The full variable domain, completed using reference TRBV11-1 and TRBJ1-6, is EAEVAQSPRYKITEKSQAVAFWCDPISGHATLYWYRQILGQGPELLVQFQDESVVDDSQLPKDRFSAERLKGVDSTLKIQPAELGDSAMYLCASSLGEASPLHFGNGTRLTVT.